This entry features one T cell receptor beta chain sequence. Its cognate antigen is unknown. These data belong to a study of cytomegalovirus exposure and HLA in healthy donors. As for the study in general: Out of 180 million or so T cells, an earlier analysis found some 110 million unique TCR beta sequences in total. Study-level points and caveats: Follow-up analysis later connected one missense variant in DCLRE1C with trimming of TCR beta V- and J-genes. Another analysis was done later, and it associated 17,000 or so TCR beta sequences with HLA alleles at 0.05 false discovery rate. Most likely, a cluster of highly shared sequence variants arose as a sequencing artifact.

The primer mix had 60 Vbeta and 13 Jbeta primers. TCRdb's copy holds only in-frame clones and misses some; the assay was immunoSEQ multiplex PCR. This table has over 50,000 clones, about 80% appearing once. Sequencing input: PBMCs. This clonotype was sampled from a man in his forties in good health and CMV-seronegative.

CDR3 bases: TGCGCCAGCAGCCAAGACATAGGGGCAGGGGGTTATTCCTACGAGCAGTACTTC. It encodes CASSQDIGAGGYSYEQYF. V is TRBV4-3 and J is TRBJ2-7; TRBD1 matches 7 bases. V was pared by 0 bases and J by 1 base, with 12 bases of the junction left unmatched. Germline assignment: CDR1 LGHNA and CDR2 YSLEER. This CDR3 comprises 18 residues.